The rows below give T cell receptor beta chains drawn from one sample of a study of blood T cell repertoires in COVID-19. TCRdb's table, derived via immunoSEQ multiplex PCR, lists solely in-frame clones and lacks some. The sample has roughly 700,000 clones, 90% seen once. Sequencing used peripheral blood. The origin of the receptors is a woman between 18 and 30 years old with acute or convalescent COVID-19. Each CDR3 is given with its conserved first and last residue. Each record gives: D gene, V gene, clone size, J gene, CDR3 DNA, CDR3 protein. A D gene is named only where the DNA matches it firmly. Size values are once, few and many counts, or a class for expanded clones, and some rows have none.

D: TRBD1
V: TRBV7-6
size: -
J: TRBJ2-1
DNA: TGTGCCAGCAGCTTAACCAAAGGGGGCGCCTCCTACAATGAGCAGTTCTTC
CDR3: CASSLTKGGASYNEQFF

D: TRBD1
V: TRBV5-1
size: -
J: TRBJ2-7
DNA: TGCGCCAGCAGCTCGAGCTTGTTGCGCCCTACAGGGGGCATATCGGGTGAGCAGTACTTC
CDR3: CASSSSLLRPTGGISGEQYF

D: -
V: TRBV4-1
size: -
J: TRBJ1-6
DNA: TGCGCCAGCAGCCAAGCTCCACAGGGAAGGAATTCACCCCTCCACTTT
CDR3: CASSQAPQGRNSPLHF

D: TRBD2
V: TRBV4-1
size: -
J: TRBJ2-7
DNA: TGCGCCAGCTGGGGGGGAAACGAGCAGTACTTC
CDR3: CASWGGNEQYF

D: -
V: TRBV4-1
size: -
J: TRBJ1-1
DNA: TGCGCCAGCAGCCAAGTTCTCGGTCGGAACACTGAAGCTTTCTTT
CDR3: CASSQVLGRNTEAFF

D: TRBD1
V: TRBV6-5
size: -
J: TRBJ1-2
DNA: TGTGCCAGCAGAGGAGGGGGCAGTGGCTATGGCTACACCTTC
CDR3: CASRGGGSGYGYTF

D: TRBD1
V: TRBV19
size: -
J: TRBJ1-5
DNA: TGTGCCAGTAGTACTCCCGGGACAGGGGTAAATAGCAATCAGCCCCAGCATTTT
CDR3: CASSTPGTGVNSNQPQHF

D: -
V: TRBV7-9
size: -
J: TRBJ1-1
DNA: TGTGCCAGCAGCTTCCCGAGGGCCGCTGAAGCTTTCTTT
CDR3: CASSFPRAAEAFF

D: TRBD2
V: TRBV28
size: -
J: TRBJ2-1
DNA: TGTGCCAGCAGTCCCCCGAGGAGCGGGGGCCCCAATGAGCAGTTCTTC
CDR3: CASSPPRSGGPNEQFF

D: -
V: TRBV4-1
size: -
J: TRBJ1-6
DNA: TGCGCCAGCAGCCAAACAAATTCACCCCTCCACTTT
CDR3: CASSQTNSPLHF

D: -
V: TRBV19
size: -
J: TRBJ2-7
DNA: TGTGCCGTCTCCCCAGGGCGAAGCTACGAGCAGTACTTC
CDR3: CAVSPGRSYEQYF

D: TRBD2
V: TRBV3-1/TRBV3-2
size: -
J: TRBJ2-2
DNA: TGTGCCAGCAGCCCGAGGACTAGCGGGGGCCTATCGAACACCGGGGAGCTGTTTTTT
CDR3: CASSPRTSGGLSNTGELFF

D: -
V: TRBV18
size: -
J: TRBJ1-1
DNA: TGTGCCAGCTCACCACTAGATTGGACTGAAGCTTTCTTT
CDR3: CASSPLDWTEAFF

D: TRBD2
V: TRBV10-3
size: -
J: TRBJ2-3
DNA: TGTGCCATCAGAAGCACCGGGGGGTCCACAGATACGCAGTATTTT
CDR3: CAIRSTGGSTDTQYF

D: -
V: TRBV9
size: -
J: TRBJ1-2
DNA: TGTGCCAGCAGCGCCGCCGGTCCTAACTATGGCTACACCTTC
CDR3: CASSAAGPNYGYTF

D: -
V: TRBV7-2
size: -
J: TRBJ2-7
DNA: TGTGCCAGCAGCTTACCGTCCCTCGACGAGCAGTACTTC
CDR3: CASSLPSLDEQYF

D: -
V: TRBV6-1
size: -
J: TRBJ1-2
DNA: TGTGCCAGCAGTGAAGTAGAGTGGACAGCCCATGGCTACACCTTC
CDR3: CASSEVEWTAHGYTF

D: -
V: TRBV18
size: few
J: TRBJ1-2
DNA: TGTGCCAGCTCACGGAAGGGGGAGCCCTATGGCTACACCTTC
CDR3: CASSRKGEPYGYTF

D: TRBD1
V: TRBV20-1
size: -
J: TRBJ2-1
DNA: TGCAGTGCTAGTGCCACCGGGACAGGGACACTCAATGAGCAGTTCTTC
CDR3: CSASATGTGTLNEQFF

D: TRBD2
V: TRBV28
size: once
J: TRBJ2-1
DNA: TGTGCCAGCAGCCTACCGGAGCGGGGGGTAACCTACAATGAGCAGTTCTTC
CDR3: CASSLPERGVTYNEQFF

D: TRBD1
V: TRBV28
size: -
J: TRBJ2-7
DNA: TGTGCCAGTAGTCACTTGACAGGGATCTACGAGCAGTACTTC
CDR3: CASSHLTGIYEQYF

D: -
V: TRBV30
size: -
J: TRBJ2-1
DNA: TGTGCCTGGAGCCCCGGGACTTATTTGTCCAATGAGCAGTTCTTC
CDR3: CAWSPGTYLSNEQFF

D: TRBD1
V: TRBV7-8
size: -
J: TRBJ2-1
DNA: TGTGCCAGCAGCACCCGACAGGGTCGGGACGACAATGAGCAGTTCTTC
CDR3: CASSTRQGRDDNEQFF

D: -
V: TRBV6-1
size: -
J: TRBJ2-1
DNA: TGTGCCAGCAGTGAAGCGTACAGGGTGGAGAATGAGCAGTTCTTC
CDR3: CASSEAYRVENEQFF

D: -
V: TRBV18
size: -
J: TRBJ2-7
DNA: TGTGCCAGCTCCCGAGAGGGGGATTTCAACTACGAGCAGTACTTC
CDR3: CASSREGDFNYEQYF

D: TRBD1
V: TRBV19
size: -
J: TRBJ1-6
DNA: TGTGCCGGGGGACCGGGACAGGACGATTCACCCCTCCACTTT
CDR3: CAGGPGQDDSPLHF